These T cell receptor beta chains were read from a single sample in a study of blood T cell repertoires in COVID-19. The protocol was immunoSEQ multiplex PCR, while the TCRdb copy is restricted to in-frame clones and leaves out a portion. The sample has under 80,000 clones; roughly 86% are singletons. Specimen: peripheral blood. Every receptor here comes from a man between 65 and 85 years old with acute or convalescent COVID-19. Both conserved end residues are part of each CDR3. D genes are given only for firm matches. Size is omitted from some rows. Given values are once, few, many or a class for expanded clones.

D,J,V,size,CDR3,DNA
TRBD1,TRBJ1-2,TRBV11-3,once,CASSRDRDYYGYTF,TGTGCCAGCAGCCGGGACAGAGATTACTATGGCTACACCTTC
TRBD2,TRBJ2-7,TRBV10-3,-,CAISEGLAGVEQYF,TGTGCCATCAGTGAGGGGCTAGCGGGAGTCGAGCAGTACTTC
TRBD2,TRBJ2-3,TRBV6-1,-,CASSVGWSGGADTQYF,TGTGCCAGCAGTGTGGGCTGGAGCGGGGGGGCGGATACGCAGTATTTT
TRBD2,TRBJ2-2,TRBV5-1,few,CASSRAGDPTGELFF,TGCGCCAGCAGCAGGGCGGGAGATCCCACCGGGGAGCTGTTTTTT
-,TRBJ2-7,TRBV5-4,-,CASSLAGSGSSYEQYF,TGTGCCAGCAGCTTGGCCGGTAGCGGTAGCTCCTACGAGCAGTACTTC
-,TRBJ2-1,TRBV10-3,once,CAILASTSYNEQFF,TGTGCCATCCTGGCTAGCACCTCCTACAATGAGCAGTTCTTC
-,TRBJ2-5,TRBV18,once,CASSRDWSETQYF,TGTGCCAGCTCGCGGGACTGGTCAGAGACCCAGTACTTC
-,TRBJ1-1,TRBV5-6,few,CASSSLQVNTEAFF,TGTGCCAGCAGCTCGTTACAGGTCAACACTGAAGCTTTCTTT
-,TRBJ2-1,TRBV29-1,-,CSVGNRGINEQFF,TGCAGCGTTGGAAATCGGGGGATTAATGAGCAGTTCTTC
-,TRBJ1-2,TRBV7-3,few,CASSLTLRWGYTF,TGTGCCAGCAGCTTAACGTTGAGGTGGGGCTACACCTTC
-,TRBJ1-5,TRBV6-1,once,CASSEWGGGNQPQHF,TGTGCCAGCAGTGAATGGGGAGGGGGAAATCAGCCCCAGCATTTT
-,TRBJ1-1,TRBV28,-,CASSLLENTEAFF,TGTGCCAGCAGTTTATTAGAGAACACTGAAGCTTTCTTT
-,TRBJ2-5,TRBV12-3/TRBV12-4,-,CASSLRGETQYF,TGTGCCAGCAGTTTGAGGGGGGAGACCCAGTACTTC
-,TRBJ1-5,TRBV5-6,-,CASSPFSSNQPQHF,TGTGCCAGCAGCCCCTTTAGTAGCAATCAGCCCCAGCATTTT
-,TRBJ1-2,TRBV29-1,-,CSVEGSVEGDYGYTF,TGCAGCGTTGAAGGATCAGTAGAGGGGGACTATGGCTACACCTTC
-,TRBJ2-2,TRBV9,-,CASSVGAGTNTGELFF,TGTGCCAGCAGCGTAGGGGCGGGAACGAACACCGGGGAGCTGTTTTTT
-,TRBJ2-3,TRBV9,-,CASSVDHLPDTQYF,TGTGCCAGCAGCGTAGATCATCTACCAGATACGCAGTATTTT
-,TRBJ2-7,TRBV7-9,-,CASSRRGGSEQYF,TGTGCCAGCAGCAGAAGGGGGGGTTCCGAGCAGTACTTC
TRBD1,TRBJ1-2,TRBV15,-,CATSSGQVLGRGYTF,TGTGCCACCAGCAGCGGACAGGTATTGGGCCGGGGCTACACCTTC
TRBD1,TRBJ1-2,TRBV23-1,-,CASSPQGVNYGYTF,TGCGCCAGCAGTCCACAGGGGGTTAACTATGGCTACACCTTC
-,TRBJ1-2,TRBV3-1/TRBV3-2,-,CASSQSAGDYGYTF,TGTGCCAGCAGCCAATCAGCGGGGGACTATGGCTACACCTTC
-,TRBJ1-2,TRBV25-1,-,CASSEYYYGYTF,TGTGCCAGCAGTGAATACTACTATGGCTACACCTTC
-,TRBJ1-2,TRBV5-1,few,CASSSGGVFGYTF,TGCGCCAGCAGCTCGGGCGGGGTGTTCGGCTACACCTTC
TRBD1,TRBJ1-5,TRBV6-5,-,CASSAGTAEGQPQHF,TGTGCCAGCAGCGCGGGGACAGCCGAAGGCCAGCCCCAGCATTTT
-,TRBJ1-6,TRBV5-1,-,CASSLGADSPLHF,TGCGCCAGCAGCTTAGGGGCCGATTCACCCCTCCACTTT
-,TRBJ1-2,TRBV20-1,few,CSASSGVNYGYTF,TGCAGTGCTAGTTCAGGCGTTAACTATGGCTACACCTTC
-,TRBJ2-1,TRBV7-3,-,CASSLTGGRSGNEQFF,TGTGCCAGCAGCTTAACTGGTGGGAGGTCGGGGAATGAGCAGTTCTTC
-,TRBJ1-4,TRBV5-1,-,CASRRQGLGEKLFF,TGCGCCAGCAGACGTCAGGGGTTGGGTGAAAAACTGTTTTTT
-,TRBJ2-1,TRBV5-6,-,CASSSPYNEQFF,TGTGCCAGCAGCTCCCCATACAATGAGCAGTTCTTC
TRBD1,TRBJ1-6,TRBV7-9,once,CASSRRDRVTYNSPLHF,TGTGCCAGCAGCCGCCGGGACAGGGTAACCTATAATTCACCCCTCCACTTT
TRBD1,TRBJ2-3,TRBV5-1,-,CASSLDRGRDTQYF,TGCGCCAGCAGCTTGGACAGGGGGCGAGATACGCAGTATTTT
-,TRBJ2-5,TRBV21-1,-,CASSKERGQEETQYF,TGTGCCAGCAGCAAAGAAAGGGGACAGGAAGAGACCCAGTACTTC
TRBD1,TRBJ2-2,TRBV27,-,CASSSGQVATGELFF,TGTGCCAGCAGTTCCGGACAGGTGGCCACCGGGGAGCTGTTTTTT
TRBD1,TRBJ2-7,TRBV19,-,CASSLYRGAKVYEQYF,TGTGCCAGTAGTTTATACAGGGGCGCGAAGGTATACGAGCAGTACTTC
TRBD1,TRBJ2-6,TRBV5-1,once,CASSLAPGTEFGANVLTF,TGCGCCAGCAGCTTGGCCCCCGGGACAGAGTTTGGGGCCAACGTCCTGACTTTC
-,TRBJ1-2,TRBV24-1,-,CATSDRHTFTITGYTF,TGTGCCACCAGTGATCGCCACACCTTCACTATCACGGGATACACCTTC
TRBD2,TRBJ2-1,TRBV15,-,CATSGQAGDNEQFF,TGTGCCACCAGCGGGCAGGCGGGGGACAATGAGCAGTTCTTC
-,TRBJ2-3,TRBV20-1,-,CSASGGSTDTQYF,TGCAGTGCTAGTGGCGGGAGCACAGATACGCAGTATTTT
TRBD2,TRBJ2-1,TRBV24-1,-,CATSDTQTSGSRNEQFF,TGTGCCACCAGTGATACCCAGACTAGCGGGAGTAGAAATGAGCAGTTCTTC
TRBD1,TRBJ2-5,TRBV29-1,-,CSVESGGQPETQYF,TGCAGCGTTGAATCAGGGGGTCAGCCAGAGACCCAGTACTTC
-,TRBJ2-5,TRBV5-1,-,CASSLVDYRETQYF,TGCGCCAGCAGCTTGGTGGACTACAGAGAGACCCAGTACTTC
-,TRBJ1-2,TRBV5-1,-,CASSYDSYGYTF,TGCGCCAGCAGCTACGACAGCTATGGCTACACCTTC
-,TRBJ1-5,TRBV9,-,CASSPGEWHTGQPQHF,TGTGCCAGCAGCCCCGGGGAGTGGCACACGGGACAGCCCCAGCATTTT
-,TRBJ1-2,TRBV27,-,CASAQDSISFSGYTF,TGTGCCAGCGCCCAAGACAGCATCTCCTTTAGTGGCTACACCTTC
-,TRBJ1-1,TRBV19,-,CASSQGLNTEAFF,TGTGCCAGTAGTCAGGGATTGAACACTGAAGCTTTCTTT
-,TRBJ2-1,TRBV7-9,-,CASSLSDYNEQFF,TGTGCCAGCAGCTTATCAGACTACAATGAGCAGTTCTTC
-,TRBJ2-1,TRBV28,-,CATNILENEQFF,TGTGCCACCAATATCCTGGAGAATGAGCAGTTCTTC
TRBD2,TRBJ2-5,TRBV5-1,few,CASSLAGGPRQETQYF,TGCGCCAGCAGCCTAGCGGGGGGGCCTAGGCAAGAGACCCAGTACTTC
TRBD1,TRBJ1-1,TRBV7-8,-,CASSSWGQVRNTEAFF,TGTGCCAGCAGCTCATGGGGACAGGTCCGGAACACTGAAGCTTTCTTT